This T cell receptor beta chain appears in the sequencing data of a study of Graves' ophthalmopathy and Graves' hyperthyroidism. This clonotype was counted at least ten times. Orbital computed tomography, thyroid ultrasound, TRAb, serum thyroxine and clinical symptoms formed the basis of diagnosis. CDR3 regions of TCR beta were amplified from RNA transcripts. RT-PCR was first run with HTBI primers, then multiplex PCR in a second round. Via MiXCR, TCRdb re-called the multiplex PCR reads, giving one row per CDR3 protein. The sample yields roughly 700,000 distinct CDR3 sequences, roughly 40% seen once. Losses at the gene ends were 9 bases for V and 5 bases for J; bases not matched to a gene: 6. CDR3 size: 13 residues. Germline assignment: CDR1 WSHSY and CDR2 SAAADI.

The origin of this receptor is an adult man with Graves' ophthalmopathy. Material: peripheral blood. The rearrangement links TRBV10-2 to TRBJ2-5; TRBD1 aligns across 10 bases. The CDR3 sequence: CARGTGERETQYF. The DNA for the CDR3 is TGCGCCAGGGGGACAGGGGAGAGGGAGACCCAGTACTTC.